Listed below are T cell receptor beta chains from one sample, sequenced in a study of T cell repertoires in aging, cancer and after chemotherapy. TCRdb reanalysed the multiplex PCR reads using MiXCR and keeps one entry per CDR3 protein. Among 9,900 or so distinct CDR3 sequences, 25% were seen once, and the ten largest hold 1.3%. The sample consisted of blood. These receptors were collected from a human donor in good health. The CDR3 runs from the conserved cysteine through the conserved F or W. The D gene is left open where the match is weak. The listing skips clone size in some rows; elsewhere it reads once, few, many or a size class.

j_call d_call v_call clone_size cdr3_aa cdr3_nt
TRBJ2-7 TRBD2 TRBV6-5 medium-sized CASSYSRTSGSYEQYF TGTGCCAGCAGTTACTCTAGGACTAGCGGGAGCTACGAGCAGTACTTC
TRBJ1-6 NA TRBV6-5 medium-sized CASRTHFNSPLHF TGTGCCAGCAGGACTCATTTTAATTCACCCCTCCACTTT
TRBJ2-7 NA TRBV29-1 medium-sized CSVGKDTRPYEQYF TGCAGCGTTGGGAAGGACACCCGACCCTACGAGCAGTACTTC
TRBJ2-1 NA TRBV4-1 NA CASSQVQGKVRGQFF TGCGCCAGCAGCCAGGTGCAGGGGAAAGTAAGAGGGCAGTTCTTC
TRBJ1-1 TRBD1 TRBV6-5 few CASSYRGPSYTEAFF TGTGCCAGCAGTTACAGGGGGCCCTCGTATACTGAAGCTTTCTTT
TRBJ1-2 NA TRBV19 medium-sized CASSIGGGYGYTF TGTGCCAGTAGTATAGGGGGCGGATATGGCTACACCTTC
TRBJ2-7 NA TRBV6-1 few CASSSRGIVYEQYF TGTGCCAGCAGTAGTCGTGGGATCGTATACGAGCAGTACTTC
TRBJ2-7 NA TRBV20-1 medium-sized CSASPGTDSYEQYF TGCAGTGCTAGTCCGGGGACTGATTCCTACGAGCAGTACTTC
TRBJ2-4 TRBD1 TRBV6-6 NA CASSQDRGNNLAKNIQYF TGTGCCAGCAGTCAGGACAGGGGGAACAACCTAGCCAAAAACATTCAGTACTTC
TRBJ1-2 NA TRBV5-6 NA CASSRGAGEVRGYTF TGTGCCAGCAGCCGAGGGGCAGGGGAGGTCCGGGGCTACACCTTC
TRBJ2-4 TRBD1 TRBV7-9 few CASSSIKTGYASNIQYF TGTGCCAGCAGTTCTATTAAGACAGGGTACGCTTCAAACATTCAGTACTTC
TRBJ1-1 NA TRBV20-1 few CSASLWRGSIGTEAFF TGCAGTGCTAGCTTATGGCGGGGGTCTATCGGCACTGAAGCTTTCTTT
TRBJ2-1 TRBD2 TRBV5-1 NA CASSFTTSGGPRAGNEQFF TGCGCCAGCAGCTTCACGACTAGCGGGGGGCCCCGAGCAGGCAATGAGCAGTTCTTC
TRBJ2-5 NA TRBV15 NA CATSKLGYETQYF TGTGCCACCAGCAAGCTGGGGTACGAGACCCAGTACTTC
TRBJ2-3 TRBD2 TRBV7-7 NA CASSPRTSGKADTQYF TGTGCCAGCAGCCCGAGGACTAGCGGGAAGGCAGATACGCAGTATTTT
TRBJ2-5 TRBD1 TRBV20-1 NA CSARRDRVRETQYF TGCAGTGCTAGGCGGGACAGGGTACGGGAGACCCAGTACTTC
TRBJ2-1 NA TRBV20-1 NA CSATPLANEQFF TGCAGTGCTACCCCACTAGCCAATGAGCAGTTCTTC
TRBJ2-7 NA TRBV5-6 medium-sized CASSTGISYEQYF TGTGCCAGCAGCACCGGGATCTCCTACGAGCAGTACTTC
TRBJ1-5 NA TRBV27 NA CASSPSQGWGNQPQHF TGTGCCAGCAGTCCTTCACAGGGATGGGGCAATCAGCCCCAGCATTTT
TRBJ2-3 TRBD2 TRBV12-3/TRBV12-4 NA CARTQREGRCFTDTQYF TGTGCCAGGACACAGCGGGAGGGCCGGTGTTTCACAGATACGCAGTATTTT
TRBJ1-1 NA TRBV5-4 few CASSLGVLTEAFF TGTGCCAGCAGCTTGGGGGTACTCACTGAAGCTTTCTTT
TRBJ2-7 TRBD1 TRBV29-1 NA CSVAVDRDYEQYF TGCAGCGTGGCAGTGGACAGGGACTACGAGCAGTACTTC
TRBJ1-1 NA TRBV10-3 NA CAISVLGRDTEAFF TGTGCCATCAGTGTCCTGGGCAGAGACACTGAAGCTTTCTTT
TRBJ1-4 TRBD1 TRBV19 medium-sized CASTWTGGGEKLFF TGTGCCAGTACTTGGACAGGGGGCGGTGAAAAACTGTTTTTT
TRBJ2-7 NA TRBV15 medium-sized CATSRDGYEQYF TGTGCCACCAGCCGGGACGGCTACGAGCAGTACTTC
TRBJ2-2 TRBD2 TRBV10-1 NA CASSGLAGGNGELFF TGCGCCAGCAGTGGACTAGCGGGAGGAAACGGGGAGCTGTTTTTT
TRBJ2-4 TRBD1 TRBV15 NA CATSRESGTGDPPAKNIQYF TGTGCCACCAGCAGAGAAAGCGGGACAGGGGATCCCCCAGCCAAAAACATTCAGTACTTC
TRBJ1-5 NA TRBV15 NA CATSREGVISTQPQHF TGTGCCACCAGCAGAGAAGGGGTCATTAGTACCCAGCCCCAGCATTTT
TRBJ2-3 NA TRBV30 NA CAWSVGGSTDTQYF TGTGCCTGGAGTGTCGGCGGGTCCACAGATACGCAGTATTTT
TRBJ1-6 NA TRBV5-6 few CASRDSGGMAAEYNSPLHF TGTGCCAGCAGGGACTCTGGCGGGATGGCAGCAGAATATAATTCACCCCTCCACTTT
TRBJ1-2 NA TRBV20-1 few CSARDLGQTNYGYTF TGCAGTGCTAGAGATCTAGGACAGACAAACTATGGCTACACCTTC
TRBJ1-1 TRBD1 TRBV28 few CASSRTGGTEAFF TGTGCCAGCAGTCGGACAGGAGGGACTGAAGCTTTCTTT
TRBJ2-1 TRBD2 TRBV28 few CASSLQRGTSNEQFF TGTGCCAGCAGTTTACAGCGGGGCACAAGCAATGAGCAGTTCTTC
TRBJ2-3 TRBD1 TRBV18 few CASSPGTGLNTDTQYF TGTGCCAGCTCACCAGGGACAGGATTGAACACAGATACGCAGTATTTT
TRBJ1-3 NA TRBV5-5 medium-sized CASSLLSSGNTIYF TGTGCCAGCAGCTTGTTAAGCTCTGGAAACACCATATATTTT
TRBJ2-7 NA TRBV28 NA CASSFGARSYEQYF TGTGCCAGCAGTTTCGGCGCCAGGTCCTACGAGCAGTACTTC
TRBJ1-4 NA TRBV7-2 few CASSTGQPGNEKLFF TGTGCCAGCAGCACCGGACAGCCCGGAAATGAAAAACTGTTTTTT